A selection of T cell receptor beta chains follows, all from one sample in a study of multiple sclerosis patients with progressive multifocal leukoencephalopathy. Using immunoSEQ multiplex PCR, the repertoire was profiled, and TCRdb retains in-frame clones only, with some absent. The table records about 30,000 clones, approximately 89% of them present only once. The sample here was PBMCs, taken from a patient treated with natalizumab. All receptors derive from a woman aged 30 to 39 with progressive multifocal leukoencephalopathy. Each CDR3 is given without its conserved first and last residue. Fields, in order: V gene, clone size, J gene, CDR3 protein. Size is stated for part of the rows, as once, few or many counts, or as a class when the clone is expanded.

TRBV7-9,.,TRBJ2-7,ASSLGTGVSEQY
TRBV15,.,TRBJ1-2,ATSLVSAYGYT
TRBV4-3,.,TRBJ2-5,ASSQTSGDQETQY
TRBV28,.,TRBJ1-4,ASSPIDRDNEKLF
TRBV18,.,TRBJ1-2,ASSPPHGDGYT
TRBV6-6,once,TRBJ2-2,ASRTQGANTGELF
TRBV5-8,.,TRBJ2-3,ASSLIGGSRVTQY
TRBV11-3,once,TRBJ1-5,ASSFSGNQPQH
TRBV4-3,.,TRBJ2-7,ASSQDRGPYEQY
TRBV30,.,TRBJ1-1,ATQTGAEAF
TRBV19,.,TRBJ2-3,ASSRATYPDTQY
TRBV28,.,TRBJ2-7,ASSYLSPYEQY
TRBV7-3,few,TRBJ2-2,ASSLKGQGKELF
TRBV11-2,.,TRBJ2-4,ASSQGWTKNIQY
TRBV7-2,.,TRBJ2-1,ALGDNEQF
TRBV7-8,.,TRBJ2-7,ASSLDLQGREQY
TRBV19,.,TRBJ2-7,ASSGILGEQY
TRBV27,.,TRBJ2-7,ASSYSGTSKYEQY
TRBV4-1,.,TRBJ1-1,ASSLWTGNTEAF
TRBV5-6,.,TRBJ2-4,ASSLQGPGPIQY
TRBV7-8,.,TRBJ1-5,ASSPGLQPQH
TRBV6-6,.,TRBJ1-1,ASSFGTAYTEAF
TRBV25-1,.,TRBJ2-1,ASSLSTDEQF
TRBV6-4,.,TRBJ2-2,ASRPTATGELF
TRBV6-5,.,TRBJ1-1,ASSYLGINTEAF
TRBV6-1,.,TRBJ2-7,ASPGDGFSYEQY
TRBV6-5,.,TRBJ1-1,ASSYPQSAEAF
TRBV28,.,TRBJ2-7,ASSWTDEQY
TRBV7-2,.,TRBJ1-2,ASSFGGQGSNYGYT
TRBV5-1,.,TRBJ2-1,ASSLNWAESSYNEQF
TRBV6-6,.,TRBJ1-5,ASTGSDQPQH
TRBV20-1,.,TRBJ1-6,SARAGSPLH
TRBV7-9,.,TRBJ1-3,ASSVGTAGNTIY
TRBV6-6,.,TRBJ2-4,ASSRQGLAKNIQY
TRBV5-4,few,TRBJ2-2,ASSLGLAGTGELF
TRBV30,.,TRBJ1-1,AWSVMGNTEAF
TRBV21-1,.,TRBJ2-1,ASPGTRANEQF
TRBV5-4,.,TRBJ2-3,ASSLHLGGGTDTQY
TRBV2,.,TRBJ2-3,ASSPWGSGRSEDTQY
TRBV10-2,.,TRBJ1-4,ASSVSESNEKLF
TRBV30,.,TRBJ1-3,AWSLQTGTSRTIY
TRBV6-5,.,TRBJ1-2,ASSDFRGYT
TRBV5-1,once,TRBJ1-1,ASSLSWGTEAF
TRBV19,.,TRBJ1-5,ASPETGCNQPQH
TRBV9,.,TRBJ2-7,ASSVGGGPYEQY
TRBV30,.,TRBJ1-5,AWSASQRNQPQH
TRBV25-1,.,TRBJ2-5,ASNHRAQETQY
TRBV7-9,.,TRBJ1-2,ASSLGTDYGYT
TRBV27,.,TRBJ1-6,ASSLSSGLIQDNSPLH
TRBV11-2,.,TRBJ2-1,ASSLTSRLYNEQF
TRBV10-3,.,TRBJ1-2,AISESRSNGYT
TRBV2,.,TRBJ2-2,ASSETRLASGELF
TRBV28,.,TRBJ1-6,ASSLQGVGNSPLH
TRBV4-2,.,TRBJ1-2,ASSQDAGTNYGYT
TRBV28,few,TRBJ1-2,ASRPAAGYT
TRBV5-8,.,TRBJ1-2,ASSPGQGRYYGYT